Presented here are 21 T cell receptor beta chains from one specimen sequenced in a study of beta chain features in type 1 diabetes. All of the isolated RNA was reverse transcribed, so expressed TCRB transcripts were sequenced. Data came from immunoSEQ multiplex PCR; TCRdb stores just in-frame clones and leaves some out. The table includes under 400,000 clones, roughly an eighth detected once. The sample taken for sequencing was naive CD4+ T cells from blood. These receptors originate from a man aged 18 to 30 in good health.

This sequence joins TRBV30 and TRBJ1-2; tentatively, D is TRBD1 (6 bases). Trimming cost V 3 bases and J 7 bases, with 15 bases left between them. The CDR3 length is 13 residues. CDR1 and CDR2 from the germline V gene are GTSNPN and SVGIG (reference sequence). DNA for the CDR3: TGTGCCTGGAGGCGGGGGCGCGGGGGTGGCTACACCTTC. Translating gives CAWRRGRGGGYTF.

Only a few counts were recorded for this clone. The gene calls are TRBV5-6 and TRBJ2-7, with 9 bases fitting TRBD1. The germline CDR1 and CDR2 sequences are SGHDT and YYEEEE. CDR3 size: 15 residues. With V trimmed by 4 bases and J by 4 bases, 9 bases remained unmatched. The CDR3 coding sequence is TGTGCCAGCAGCGCTGTGGGGACAGGGCGTTACGAGCAGTACTTC. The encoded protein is CASSAVGTGRYEQYF. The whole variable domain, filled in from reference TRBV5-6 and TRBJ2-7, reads DAGVTQSPTHLIKTRGQQVTLRCSPKSGHDTVSWYQQALGQGPQFIFQYYEEEERQRGNFPDRFSGHQFPNYSSELNVNALLLGDSALYLCASSAVGTGRYEQYFGPGTRLTVT.

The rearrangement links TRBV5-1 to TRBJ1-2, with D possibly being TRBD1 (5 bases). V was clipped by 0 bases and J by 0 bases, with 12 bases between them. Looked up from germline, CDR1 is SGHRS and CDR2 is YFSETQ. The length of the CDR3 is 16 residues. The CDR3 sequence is CASSLVYGGANYGYTF. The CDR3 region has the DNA TGCGCCAGCAGCTTGGTTTACGGAGGGGCTAACTATGGCTACACCTTC.

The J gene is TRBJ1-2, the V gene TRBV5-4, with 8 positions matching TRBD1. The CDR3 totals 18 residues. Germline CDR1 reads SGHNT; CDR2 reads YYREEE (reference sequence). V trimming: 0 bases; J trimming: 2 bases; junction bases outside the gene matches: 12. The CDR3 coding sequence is TGTGCCAGCAGCTTGGCACGGGACAGGATAAAAACGAACTATGGCTACACCTTC. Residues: CASSLARDRIKTNYGYTF.

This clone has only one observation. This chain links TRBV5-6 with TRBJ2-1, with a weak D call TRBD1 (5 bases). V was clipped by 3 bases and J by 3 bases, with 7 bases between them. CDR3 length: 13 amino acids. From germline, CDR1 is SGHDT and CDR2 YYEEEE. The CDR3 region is CASSSTGYNEQFF. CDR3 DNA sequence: TGTGCCAGCAGCTCAACAGGCTACAATGAGCAGTTCTTC.

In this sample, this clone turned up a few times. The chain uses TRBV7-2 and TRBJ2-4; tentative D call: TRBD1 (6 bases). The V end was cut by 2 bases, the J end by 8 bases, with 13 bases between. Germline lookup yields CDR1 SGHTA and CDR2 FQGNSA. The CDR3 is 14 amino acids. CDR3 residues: CASSLQGQWHIQYF. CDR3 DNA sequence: TGTGCCAGCAGCTTACAAGGACAGTGGCACATTCAGTACTTC.

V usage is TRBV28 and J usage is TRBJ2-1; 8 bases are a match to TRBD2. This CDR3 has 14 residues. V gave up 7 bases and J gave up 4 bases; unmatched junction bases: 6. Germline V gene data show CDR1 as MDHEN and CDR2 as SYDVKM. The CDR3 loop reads CASKAGGYYNEQFF. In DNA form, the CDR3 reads TGTGCCAGCAAGGCGGGAGGCTATTACAATGAGCAGTTCTTC.

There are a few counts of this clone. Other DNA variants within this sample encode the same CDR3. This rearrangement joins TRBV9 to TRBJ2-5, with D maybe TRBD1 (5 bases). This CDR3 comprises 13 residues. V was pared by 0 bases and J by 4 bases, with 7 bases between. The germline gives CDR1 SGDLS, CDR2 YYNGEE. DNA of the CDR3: TGTGCCAGCAGCGTAGGCAGGGCAGAGACCCAGTACTTC. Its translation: CASSVGRAETQYF.

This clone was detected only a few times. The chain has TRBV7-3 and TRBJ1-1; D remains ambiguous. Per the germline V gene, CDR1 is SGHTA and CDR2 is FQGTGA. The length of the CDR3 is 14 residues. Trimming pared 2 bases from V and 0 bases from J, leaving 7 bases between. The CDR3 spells CASSLSRLNTEAFF. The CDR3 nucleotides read TGTGCCAGCAGCTTATCACGGTTGAACACTGAAGCTTTCTTT.

The CDR3 DNA reads as TGTGCCAGTAAGGATCGGGGGGGATCCACTGAAGCTTTCTTT. Encoded protein: CASKDRGGSTEAFF. The chain is built from TRBV19 and TRBJ1-1, with D possibly matching TRBD1 (5 bases). In germline, CDR1 is LNHDA, CDR2 SQIVND (reference sequence). V lost 7 bases to trimming and J lost 4 bases, with 16 bases between them. The CDR3 extends over 14 amino acids.

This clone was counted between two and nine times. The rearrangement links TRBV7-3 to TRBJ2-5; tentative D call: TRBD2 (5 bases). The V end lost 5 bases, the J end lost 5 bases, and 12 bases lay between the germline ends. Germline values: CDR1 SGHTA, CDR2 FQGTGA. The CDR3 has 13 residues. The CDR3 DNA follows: TGTGCCAGCAGCCGGAGAGGGCCCGAGACCCAGTACTTC. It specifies CASSRRGPETQYF.

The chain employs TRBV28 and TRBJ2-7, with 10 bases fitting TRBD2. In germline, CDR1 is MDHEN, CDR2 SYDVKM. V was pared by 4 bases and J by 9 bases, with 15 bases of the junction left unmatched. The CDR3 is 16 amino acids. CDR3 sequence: CASSSGRTSGILVQYF. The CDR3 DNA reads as TGTGCCAGCAGTTCGGGCCGGACTAGCGGTATCCTAGTGCAGTACTTC.

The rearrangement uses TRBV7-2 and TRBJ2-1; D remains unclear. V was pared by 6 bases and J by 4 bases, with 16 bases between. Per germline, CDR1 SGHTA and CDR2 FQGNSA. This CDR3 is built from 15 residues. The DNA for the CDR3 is TGTGCCAGCAGTCTCGGGTTTGGGTTGTACAATGAGCAGTTCTTC. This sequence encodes CASSLGFGLYNEQFF.

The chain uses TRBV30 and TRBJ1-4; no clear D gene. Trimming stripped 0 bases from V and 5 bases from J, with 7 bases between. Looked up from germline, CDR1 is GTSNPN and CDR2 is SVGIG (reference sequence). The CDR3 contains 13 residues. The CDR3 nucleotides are TGTGCCTGGAGTGTTTCGCTAAATGAAAAACTGTTTTTT. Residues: CAWSVSLNEKLFF.

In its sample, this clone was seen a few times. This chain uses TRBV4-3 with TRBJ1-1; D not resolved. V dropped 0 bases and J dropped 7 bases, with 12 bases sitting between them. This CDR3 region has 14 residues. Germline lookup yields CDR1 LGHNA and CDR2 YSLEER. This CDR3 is CASSQDGGVYEAFF. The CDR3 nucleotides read TGCGCCAGCAGCCAAGACGGCGGGGTCTATGAAGCTTTCTTT.

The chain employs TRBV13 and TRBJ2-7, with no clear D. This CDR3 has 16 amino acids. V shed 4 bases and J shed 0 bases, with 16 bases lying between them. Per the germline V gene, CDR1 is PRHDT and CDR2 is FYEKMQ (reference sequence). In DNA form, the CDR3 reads TGTGCCAGCAGCTCCGCCGGAGCGCAAAGCTCCTACGAGCAGTACTTC. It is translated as CASSSAGAQSSYEQYF.

CDR3 loop: CASSPGDTQYF. CDR3 coding DNA: TGTGCCAGCAGCCCAGGGGATACGCAGTATTTT. J is TRBJ2-3 and V is TRBV11-3; D might be TRBD1 (5 bases). Germline loops: CDR1 SGHNT, CDR2 YENEEA. CDR3 size: 11 residues. Trimming cost V 5 bases and J 6 bases, with 6 bases left between them.

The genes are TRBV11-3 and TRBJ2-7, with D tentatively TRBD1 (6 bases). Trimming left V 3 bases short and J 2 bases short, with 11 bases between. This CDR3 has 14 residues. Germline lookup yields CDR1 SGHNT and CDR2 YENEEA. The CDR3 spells CASSLGQATYEQYF. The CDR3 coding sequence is TGTGCCAGCAGCTTGGGACAAGCTACCTACGAGCAGTACTTC.

The CDR3 bases are TGTGCCAGTAGAGCGACAGGGGCGAACACCGGGGAGCTGTTTTTT. Its protein is CASRATGANTGELFF. The rearrangement links TRBV19 to TRBJ2-2; 8 bases map to TRBD1. The CDR3 covers 15 residues. Germline CDR1 reads LNHDA; CDR2 reads SQIVND (reference sequence). V dropped 6 bases and J dropped 0; count of bases not matched to a gene: 3.

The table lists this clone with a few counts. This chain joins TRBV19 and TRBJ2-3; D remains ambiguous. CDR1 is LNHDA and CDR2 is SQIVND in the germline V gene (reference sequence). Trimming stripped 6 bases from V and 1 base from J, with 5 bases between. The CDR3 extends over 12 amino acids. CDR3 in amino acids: CASSQGTDTQYF. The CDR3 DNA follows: TGTGCCAGTAGCCAGGGCACAGATACGCAGTATTTT.

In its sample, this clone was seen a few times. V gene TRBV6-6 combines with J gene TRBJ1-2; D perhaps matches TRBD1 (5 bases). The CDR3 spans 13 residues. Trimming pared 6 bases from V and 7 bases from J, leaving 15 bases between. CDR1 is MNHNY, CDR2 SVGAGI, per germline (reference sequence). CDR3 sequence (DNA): TGTGCCAGCAGGAATGAACAGGTTTTTGGCTACACCTTC. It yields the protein CASRNEQVFGYTF.